This paragraph reports one T cell receptor beta chain. Its antigen is still unknown. Base qualities are not at hand, and no much larger clone is one base apart. This sample is part of a study of T cells after somatic rescue of genetic block (dated by TCRdb to 2020 to 2021). In the study overall: The study assessed how robust, over the long term, a T-cell system was when the system had developed through somatic rescue of a genetic block in T-cell development.

V drops 6 bases and J drops 3 bases, leaving 12 bases in between. CDR1 and CDR2 are read off the germline V gene (reference sequence) as LNHNV and YYDKDF. Including the terminal cysteine and phenylalanine, the CDR3 comprises 13 residues. Just the 39-base CDR3 DNA is kept, in frame starting at base 1. Libraries were built with the immunoSEQ multiplex PCR assay. TCRdb carries this immuneACCESS record with in-frame sequences only. Its versions omit some clonotypes, under half of them owing to an unresolved V gene in the studies checked, with the rest unexplained. The sample includes approximately 67,000 clones, with about 91% observed a single time. About 3% of the sample is held by the ten biggest clonotypes.

The chain uses TRBV15 and TRBJ2-7; the D element could tentatively be TRBD1 or TRBD2, as 6 bases agree for each. What was sequenced was peripheral blood mononuclear cells (PBMCs). This sequence was found in a man aged 40-49 years. The DNA sequence reads TGTGCCACCAGATCAGGAGGGGGCTACGAGCAGTACTTC. It specifies CATRSGGGYEQYF. The CDR3 plus the reference TRBV15 and TRBJ2-7 genes for the other parts give the full variable domain: DAMVIQNPRYQVTQFGKPVTLSCSQTLNHNVMYWYQQKSSQAPKLLFHYYDKDFNNEADTPDNFQSRRPNTSFCFLDIRSPGLGDTAMYLCATRSGGGYEQYFGPGTRLTVT.